The T cell receptor beta chain described here comes from a study of blood T cell repertoires in COVID-19. Study details: The United States, Italy and Spain supplied acute and convalescent COVID-19 samples. T cells, B-cell-depleted T cells, or PBMCs provided the cDNA or gDNA that served as material.

The V gene's germline CDR1 is SGHRS and CDR2 YFSETQ. The CDR3 runs to 16 residues. V lost 0 bases and J lost 2; bases outside the gene matches: 3. Under the authors' procedure: Amplification with reference gene primers provided the estimates of nucleated cell counts. Using immunoSEQ multiplex PCR, the repertoire was profiled, and TCRdb retains in-frame clones only, with some absent. The V and J calls and clone size are taken from that table; D and trimming were inferred from the DNA. Of 240,000 or so clones listed, roughly 91% were seen once; the top ten hold just under 1%. The receptor was isolated from a woman aged 40 to 50 who had recovered from COVID-19. Sample: peripheral blood. The chain is built from TRBV5-1 and TRBJ2-5, with 11 bases matching TRBD2. The chain's CDR3 is CASSLGRTSGQETQYF. As DNA, the CDR3 is TGCGCCAGCAGCTTGGGGAGGACTAGCGGGCAAGAGACCCAGTACTTC.